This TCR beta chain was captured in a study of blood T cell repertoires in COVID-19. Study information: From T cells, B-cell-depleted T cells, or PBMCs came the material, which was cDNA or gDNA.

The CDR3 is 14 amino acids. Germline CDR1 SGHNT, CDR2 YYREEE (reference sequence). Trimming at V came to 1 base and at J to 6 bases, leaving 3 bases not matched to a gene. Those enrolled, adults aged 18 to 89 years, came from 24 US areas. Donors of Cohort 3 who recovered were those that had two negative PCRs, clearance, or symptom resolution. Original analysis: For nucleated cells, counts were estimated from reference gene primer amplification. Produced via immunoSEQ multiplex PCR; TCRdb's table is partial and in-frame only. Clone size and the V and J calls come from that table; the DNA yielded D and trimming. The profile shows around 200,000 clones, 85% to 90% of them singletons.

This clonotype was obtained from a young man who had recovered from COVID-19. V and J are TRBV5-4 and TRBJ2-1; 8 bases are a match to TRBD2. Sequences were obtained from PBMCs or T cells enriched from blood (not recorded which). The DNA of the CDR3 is TGTGCCAGCAGCTTGCGAGCGGGAGCCAATGAGCAGTTCTTC. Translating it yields CASSLRAGANEQFF.